The next 2 T cell receptor beta chains were all read from a single sample in a study of shared clonotypes between healthy human individuals. Naivety among CD8 cells was defined by CD45RO negativity and positive CCR7 selection, thereby excluding terminally differentiated effector memory CD45RA+ cells. TCRdb keeps only in-frame clones here, not all; method: immunoSEQ multiplex PCR. The repertoire holds about 700,000 clones, around 92% seen once, with about 24% in the top ten. The sequencing sample was made of naive CD8+ T cells sorted from blood. These receptors all stem from a man between 25 and 39 years old in good health.

This clone was observed once. The rearrangement joins TRBV28 to TRBJ2-3, with TRBD2 identical over 12 bases. Trimming removed 3 bases from V and 2 bases from J; junction bases left unmatched: 6. Germline CDR1 MDHEN, CDR2 SYDVKM. The CDR3 contains 17 residues. The CDR3 DNA follows: TGTGCCAGCAGTTTCGAACTAGCGGGAGGACCCACAGATACGCAGTATTTT. Translation gives CASSFELAGGPTDTQYF.

The chain combines TRBV29-1 with TRBJ2-1; D might be TRBD2 (6 bases). The V end was cut by 3 bases, the J end by 13 bases, with 16 bases between. The CDR3 is made up of 12 amino acids. The V gene's germline CDR1 is SQVTM and CDR2 ANQGSEA. The CDR3 DNA sequence: TGCAGCGTTGATGGGGGGATTAATGCTCAGTTCTTC. It codes for CSVDGGINAQFF.